This entry describes one T cell receptor beta chain. Its antigen is not known. This record belongs to a study of T cells after yellow fever vaccination. General study points: Booster sampling recovered most clones from primary vaccination (less than 97% CD4, approximately 88% CD8). Abundant clonotypes (contaminants from the bulk population) could be present in FACS-sorted repertoires.

Trimming removed 6 bases at V and 9 bases at J, with 9 bases between. The germline gives CDR1 MNHEY, CDR2 SMNVEV (reference sequence). The CDR3 loop spans 11 amino acids. Making TCR cDNA involved 5'RACE template switching, which added UMIs and a universal primer site. MiXCR was run by TCRdb on the 5' RACE reads, yielding one entry per CDR3 protein. Among 500,000 to 700,000 distinct CDR3 sequences, about 19% were seen once, and the ten largest hold approximately 14%. The clonotype was recovered from a man younger than 40 who received the YFV17D yellow fever vaccine. The rearrangement links TRBV27 to TRBJ1-5; D is unclear. The sample in question was PBMCs, obtained 15 days after the yellow fever booster vaccination. CDR3 amino acids: CASSPLGPQHF. In DNA form, the CDR3 reads TGTGCCAGCAGCCCCCTAGGGCCCCAGCATTTT.